This TCR beta chain comes out of a study of T cell changes during pregnancy in multiple sclerosis. The method was immunoSEQ multiplex PCR; TCRdb's version includes in-frame clones alone and lacks a portion of them. The repertoire holds 35,000 or so clones, with about 91% as singletons. CDR3 length: 17 amino acids. Per germline, CDR1 MGHRA and CDR2 YSYEKL. V lost 2 bases and J lost 0; bases outside the gene matches: 4. The source is a female donor with multiple sclerosis, enrolled in a pregnancy study. The specimen was CD4+ T cells from peripheral blood mononuclear cells, collected after pregnancy. J is TRBJ2-7 and V is TRBV4-1; 13 nucleotides agree with TRBD2. The CDR3 protein is CASSQRTSGGSSYEQYF. DNA of the CDR3: TGCGCCAGCAGCCAAAGGACTAGCGGGGGTAGCTCCTACGAGCAGTACTTC.